This T cell receptor (beta chain) is drawn from a study of tumor and adjacent non-tumor tissue in lung cancer. Overall study: The cohort had about 12 adenocarcinoma, 2 squamous cell and 1 small cell patients.

The library came from three nested PCR rounds adapted from ARM-PCR protocols. MiXCR, run by TCRdb on the multiplex PCR reads, gives a single entry per CDR3 protein. This table holds 60,000 or so distinct CDR3 sequences, about 61% found once. The study, taken as a whole, reports: In normal lung, the top 100 clones were significantly more dominant than in tumor.

This clonotype came up many times. Antigen unknown. Looked up from germline, CDR1 is GTSNPN and CDR2 is SVGIG (reference sequence). The CDR3 loop spans 12 amino acids. The trim removed 7 bases at V and 0 bases at J, leaving 3 bases unmatched. The template was RNA from unsorted bulk tissue. The normal lung tissue was taken more than 3 cm from the tumor edge. Chemotherapy-naive patients with new lung cancer underwent thoracic surgery in China, August–November 2014. The sequencing sample was made of distant non-tumor lung tissue. This TCR derives from a man in his sixties or seventies with non-small cell lung cancer. This chain links TRBV30 with TRBJ2-7; 7 bases line up with TRBD1. CDR3 DNA sequence: TGTGCCTCCGGACAGGCCTCCTACGAGCAGTACTTC. Its protein is CASGQASYEQYF.